This TCR beta chain is from a study of T cell responses to AZD1222 COVID-19 vaccine. General observations from the study: Spike as a whole was targeted by vaccine-associated CD4 TCRs, dominant at 160-218 and 743-854. Females made up more of the donors, who were largely white British, and clonal diversity may have come out too low.

Concerning this clone itself: The antigen remains unidentified.

Second-dose intervals of approximately 4 or approximately 12 weeks were pooled. Data came from immunoSEQ multiplex PCR; TCRdb stores just in-frame clones and leaves some out. The sample holds under 150,000 clones; roughly 88% are singletons and the top ten take 4.5% to 7%. V was pared by 3 bases and J by 8 bases, with 8 bases of the junction left unmatched. Germline CDR1 MNHEY, CDR2 SMNVEV (reference sequence). CDR3 length equals 15 residues. The receptor comes from an adult who received the AZD1222 COVID-19 vaccine. Sequenced material: peripheral blood, taken 28 days after the second AZD1222 dose. This chain links TRBV27 with TRBJ1-4, with TRBD1 identical over 8 bases. CDR3 region: CASSFLGTGLEKLFF. In nucleotides, the CDR3 is TGTGCCAGCAGTTTTTTGGGGACAGGTTTGGAAAAACTGTTTTTT.